The 22 T cell receptor beta chains given below trace back to one sample, sequenced in a study of breast tumors, draining lymph nodes, adjacent tissues. Breast cancer patients provided tissue from their axillary draining lymph nodes. TCRdb reanalysed the multiplex PCR reads using MiXCR and keeps one entry per CDR3 protein. The table lists approximately 230,000 distinct CDR3 sequences, approximately 36% of them singletons. Specimen: axillary lymph node tissue. These receptors all come from a female donor with breast cancer. Some clones in this sample may be carry-over from other donors' samples.

The J gene is TRBJ2-3, the V gene TRBV5-1, with D perhaps given as TRBD1 or TRBD2 (5 bases each). The length of the CDR3 is 16 residues. Looked up from germline, CDR1 is SGHRS and CDR2 is YFSETQ. Trimming left V 5 bases short and J 0 bases short, with 16 bases between. CDR3 loop: CASRRGLGVSTDTQYF. The CDR3, as DNA: TGCGCCAGCAGACGGGGTCTAGGGGTTAGCACAGATACGCAGTATTTT.

This clonotype was detected ten times or more. The chain is built from TRBV7-2 and TRBJ1-2, with TRBD1 identical over 11 bases. The CDR3 contains 15 residues. The V and J ends lost 5 bases and 4 bases, in that order; junction bases with no gene match: 6. Germline CDR1 and CDR2: SGHTA and FQGNSA. DNA for the CDR3: TGTGCCAGCAGCAGGACAGGGGGCACAGGCTATGGCTACACCTTC. It encodes CASSRTGGTGYGYTF.

Many counts were recorded for this clonotype. This sequence joins TRBV7-8 and TRBJ1-5; 9 bases map to TRBD1. This CDR3 comprises 15 residues. From germline, CDR1 is SGHVS and CDR2 FQNEAQ. V shed 4 bases and J 6 bases; nucleotides not matched to a gene: 7. CDR3 residues: CASSSGDRDGQPQHF. The CDR3 DNA sequence: TGTGCCAGCAGCTCGGGGGACAGGGACGGTCAGCCCCAGCATTTT.

Many counts were recorded for this clonotype. The CDR3 loop reads CSARPFLSGGPTDTQYF. The CDR3 nucleotides are TGCAGTGCTAGACCGTTCCTCAGCGGGGGGCCCACAGATACGCAGTATTTT. The J gene is TRBJ2-3, the V gene TRBV20-1; 9 bases agree with TRBD2. Germline V gene sequence: CDR1 DFQATT, CDR2 SNEGSKA (reference sequence). V was clipped by 2 bases and J by 2 bases; unmatched bases: 11. CDR3 length: 17 residues.

This clonotype was seen at least ten times. The chain links TRBV12-3 or TRBV12-4 to TRBJ2-5; no clear D gene. This CDR3 region has 15 residues. Trimming removed 8 bases from V and 1 base from J, with 17 bases in between. The CDR3 here is CASGSGLGLQETQYF. CDR3 bases: TGTGCCAGCGGCTCCGGGTTAGGGCTCCAAGAGACCCAGTACTTC.

Regarding this clonotype: A much bigger clone sits one base away, suggesting this may be a read error. The gene calls are TRBV6-4 and TRBJ1-6; D ambiguous. CDR1 is MRHNA and CDR2 is SNTAGT in the germline V gene. The CDR3 has 13 amino acids. The CDR3 loop is CASSHSRNSPLHF. The CDR3 DNA reads as TGTGCCAGCAGTCACTCGCGTAATTCACCCCTCCACTTT.

This clonotype was seen at least ten times. The chain links TRBV30 to TRBJ1-2; D not certain. The V end was cut by 0 bases, the J end by 10 bases, with 12 bases between. This CDR3 comprises 12 residues. Germline V gene lookup returns CDR1 GTSNPN and CDR2 SVGIG (reference sequence). DNA for the CDR3: TGTGCCTGGAGTGTTCAAGGACCAGACTACACCTTC. Protein sequence: CAWSVQGPDYTF.

On this clonotype itself: At one end the junction does not follow the germline gene, possibly because of a read error. The rearrangement joins TRBV4-1 to TRBJ1-2, with 7 bases aligning to TRBD1. Per germline, CDR1 MGHRA and CDR2 YSYEKL. The length of the CDR3 is 18 residues. CDR3 loop: CASSQDPIGTELWLNLQF. The CDR3 nucleotides are TGCGCCAGCAGCCAAGATCCTATTGGGACAGAACTATGGCTAAACCTTCAGTTC.

A few counts support this clonotype. This chain uses TRBV5-4 with TRBJ2-2; a possible D gene is TRBD1 (5 bases). This CDR3 has 14 amino acids. Germline assignment: CDR1 SGHNT and CDR2 YYREEE (reference sequence). V was clipped by 4 bases and J by 5 bases, with 12 bases between them. The CDR3 sequence is CASSVLRDTGELFF. CDR3 nucleotide sequence: TGTGCCAGCAGCGTTCTCAGGGATACCGGGGAGCTGTTTTTT.

This clonotype was seen a few times. V is TRBV27 and J is TRBJ1-6; 9 bases align to TRBD1. Germline assignment: CDR1 MNHEY and CDR2 SMNVEV (reference sequence). V dropped 5 bases and J dropped 9; count of bases not matched to a gene: 11. CDR3 length equals 16 residues. CDR3 amino acids: CASSAQHRGRFSPLHF. Written as DNA, the CDR3 is TGTGCCAGCAGTGCCCAACACAGGGGGCGCTTTTCACCCCTCCACTTT.

This clonotype showed up many times. This chain joins TRBV30 and TRBJ2-2; 10 bases map to TRBD1. The V segment lost 4 bases and the J segment 5 bases; nucleotides outside the gene matches: 4. From germline, CDR1 is GTSNPN and CDR2 SVGIG (reference sequence). The CDR3 extends over 14 amino acids. This CDR3 is CAWNDRGLTGELFF. Here the CDR3 DNA reads TGTGCCTGGAATGACAGGGGGCTTACCGGGGAGCTGTTTTTT.

This CDR3 is CASSAGGHCTDTQYF. The CDR3 DNA is TGTGCCAGCAGCGCGGGGGGGCATTGCACAGATACGCAGTATTTT. The chain carries TRBV5-6 and TRBJ2-3; 9 positions agree with TRBD2. The CDR3 sequence is 15 residues long. In germline, CDR1 is SGHDT, CDR2 YYEEEE. With 4 bases clipped from V and 1 base from J, the junction kept 4 bases outside the gene matches.

The chain uses TRBV25-1 and TRBJ1-2; the D gene is possibly TRBD1 (5 bases). Germline assignment: CDR1 MGHDK and CDR2 SYGVNS. The CDR3 has 14 amino acids. V lost 2 bases and J lost 10, with 17 bases in between. CDR3 amino acids: CASSEGARGLDYTF. CDR3 DNA: TGTGCCAGCAGTGAAGGGGCGAGGGGTCTGGACTACACCTTC.

The chain has TRBV5-6 and TRBJ2-5, with D perhaps matching TRBD2 (5 bases). The CDR3 has 15 residues. Germline V gives CDR1 SGHDT, CDR2 YYEEEE. Trimming cost V 0 bases and J 9 bases, with 18 bases left between them. In nucleotides, the CDR3 is TGTGCCAGCAGCTTGGGGGCAGCGGCTTTTGAGGCCCAGTACTTC. Its protein is CASSLGAAAFEAQYF.

This clonotype was seen more than once but under ten times. The J gene is TRBJ2-3, the V gene TRBV12-3 or TRBV12-4, with 9 bases matching TRBD2. Trimming took 2 bases from V and 0 from J; bases not matched to a gene: 21. The CDR3 covers 22 residues. In DNA, the CDR3 is TGTGCCAGCAGTTTAATTAGGGGCCAGCGGGGGGTCGAGACATTTAGCACAGATACGCAGTATTTT. It is translated as CASSLIRGQRGVETFSTDTQYF.

This clonotype was counted many times. The chain joins TRBV12-3 or TRBV12-4 to TRBJ2-7; 8 bases fit TRBD1. CDR3 length: 14 residues. After removal of 3 bases from V and 2 bases from J, the junction contained 3 bases not matched to a gene. CDR3 sequence reads: CASSLQGAAYEQYF. As DNA, the CDR3 is TGTGCCAGCAGTTTGCAGGGGGCGGCCTACGAGCAGTACTTC.

This clonotype was counted ten times or more. This chain links TRBV7-2 with TRBJ2-1; either TRBD1 or TRBD2 may fit D (6 bases each). Looked up from germline, CDR1 is SGHTA and CDR2 is FQGNSA. This CDR3 is 15 amino acids long. With 2 bases removed from V and 8 bases from J, the gap between germline ends came to 16 bases. The CDR3 DNA reads TGTGCCAGCAGCTTACAAGGGGGGTATGGGCATGAGCAGTTCTTC. As protein: CASSLQGGYGHEQFF.

This clonotype was observed at least ten times. In DNA, the CDR3 is TGTGCCAGCAGTTCCCGGTCCAGCGGGAGGTCCTACGAGCAGTACTTC. This gives the protein CASSSRSSGRSYEQYF. The V call is TRBV6-5, the J call TRBJ2-7, with 9 bases aligning to TRBD2. V was clipped by 4 bases and J by 1 base; unmatched bases: 8. Germline V gene data show CDR1 as MNHEY and CDR2 as SVGAGI. The CDR3 consists of 16 residues.

This chain joins TRBV18 and TRBJ2-1; 10 bases agree with TRBD2. CDR3 length: 14 residues. Germline V gene lookup returns CDR1 KGHSH and CDR2 LQKENI. J was trimmed by 7 bases and V by 1 base; bases with no gene match: 1. CDR3 in amino acids: CASSPRGLANEQFF. The CDR3 DNA follows: TGTGCCAGCTCACCACGGGGACTAGCGAATGAGCAGTTCTTC. The whole variable domain, remainder taken from reference TRBV18 and TRBJ2-1, is NAGVMQNPRHLVRRRGQEARLRCSPMKGHSHVYWYRQLPEEGLKFMVYLQKENIIDESGMPKERFSAEFPKEGPSILRIQQVVRGDSAAYFCASSPRGLANEQFFGPGTRLTVL.

The sample holds many counts of this clonotype. The chain combines TRBV20-1 with TRBJ2-1; TRBD2 aligns across 10 bases. J gave up 7 bases and V 5 bases, and 5 bases lay outside the gene matches. This CDR3 comprises 13 residues. Germline CDR1 is DFQATT and CDR2 is SNEGSKA (reference sequence). The CDR3: CSAVAGGWNEQFF. The CDR3, as DNA: TGCAGTGCTGTAGCGGGGGGTTGGAATGAGCAGTTCTTC.

Many counts were recorded for this clonotype. This chain joins TRBV2 and TRBJ2-3; the D gene is possibly TRBD2 (6 bases). Germline-derived CDR1 and CDR2 are SNHLY and FYNNEI. V lost 4 bases, J lost 1 base, and 12 bases lay in between. The CDR3 sequence is 15 residues long. Here the CDR3 DNA reads TGTGCCAGCAGTGTGGGTAGCGGTCGCACAGATACGCAGTATTTT. This sequence encodes CASSVGSGRTDTQYF. Combining the CDR3 with reference TRBV2 and TRBJ2-3 gives the whole variable domain EPEVTQTPSHQVTQMGQEVILRCVPISNHLYFYWYRQILGQKVEFLVSFYNNEISEKSEIFDDQFSVERPDGSNFTLKIRSTKLEDSAMYFCASSVGSGRTDTQYFGPGTRLTVL.

The CDR3: CASSLRDRVNSPLHF. The CDR3 DNA is TGTGCCAGCAGTCTCCGGGACAGGGTCAATTCACCCCTCCACTTT. The gene calls are TRBV28 and TRBJ1-6; TRBD1 matches 9 bases. The CDR3 covers 15 residues. CDR1 and CDR2 from the germline V gene are MDHEN and SYDVKM. V gave up 5 bases and J gave up 7 bases; unmatched junction bases: 6.